This T cell receptor (beta chain) was obtained from a study of T cells in localized non-small cell lung cancer (TCRdb year 2020). At the level of the whole study: Comparing tumors with uninvolved tumor-adjacent lungs, the study looked at the T cell repertoires of about 240 patients with early-stage NSCLC. The cohort consisted of 200 to 250 treatment-naive NSCLC patients whose localized lung tumors had been resected. Of the NSCLC patients, around 140 were male and roughly 110 were female, and the mean age was approximately 66 years. Broader findings and caveats from the paper: A median of around 60 of the top 100 tumor clones turned up in the paired uninvolved adjacent lung, and roughly 28 of those clones also ranked among the top 100 of that same adjacent lung. The highest T cell clonality was observed in uninvolved tumor-adjacent lung, where clonality exceeded that of tumor, suggesting that antigenic responses were more focused in uninvolved tumor-adjacent lung. Because of the exploratory design, TCR variables were selected using unadjusted p-values without false-discovery rate correction. Because multi-region tumor sequencing was not performed, intratumor heterogeneity could not be ruled out. Higher blood T cell density associated with longer overall survival, while higher adjacent-lung clonality associated with shorter survival.

The immunoSEQ Assay was used to sequence TCR beta CDR3 regions from DNA. In the paper's pipeline: To compute T cell density, TCR beta template counts were normalized to usable DNA, which was estimated by amplifying housekeeping genes. Richness was estimated using the preseqR package, with extrapolation to 400,000 templates for PBMC samples and to 120,000 templates for tissue samples. Clonality was defined as one minus Pielou's evenness. Tissue-enriched TCRs were identified by differential abundance testing using productive amino-acid clonotypes, minimum total count 5 and alpha 0.1. The Jaccard Index and the Morisita Overlap Index were used to measure repertoire overlap between compartments. GLIPH grouped TCR beta CDR3s together with public tetramer-defined viral CDR3s, and a viral motif had to include at least three viral sequences and show V-gene enrichment. TCRdb re-hosts the immuneACCESS table, in-frame sequences only. Its copies lack some clones; in the studies checked, an unresolved V gene accounts for under half of them, and the cause for the rest is not known. Clone size and V and J calls were adopted from that table, with D and trimming inferred from the DNA. Recorded for this sample are some 64,000 clones; roughly four fifths of them occurred a single time. The ten largest clonotypes hold roughly 4.5% of the sample.

Turning to this clone: Its target antigen remains unknown. It has no much larger one-base neighbor in the sample; base qualities were not kept.

At diagnosis, tumor, uninvolved tumor-adjacent lung and peripheral blood were collected and then preserved as a mix of FFPE and fresh-frozen material. For TCR repertoire profiling, blood samples were analyzed in the form of peripheral blood mononuclear cells. CDR1 MNHNS and CDR2 SASEGT are derived from the germline V gene. There are 12 amino acids in the CDR3, from cysteine to phenylalanine inclusive. Of all the DNA, just the CDR3 is kept, 36 bases in frame from base 1. At the junction V is shortened by 6 bases and J by 0 bases, with 5 bases in between. This TCR was recovered from a man aged 35 to 69 with stage II lung adenocarcinoma. The sample consisted of PBMCs, taken before any cancer treatment. The chain uses TRBV6-1 and TRBJ1-1; the D segment cannot be called with confidence. The sequenced DNA: TGTGCCAGCAGCCGTATGAACACTGAAGCTTTCTTT. Its coded protein is CASSRMNTEAFF.